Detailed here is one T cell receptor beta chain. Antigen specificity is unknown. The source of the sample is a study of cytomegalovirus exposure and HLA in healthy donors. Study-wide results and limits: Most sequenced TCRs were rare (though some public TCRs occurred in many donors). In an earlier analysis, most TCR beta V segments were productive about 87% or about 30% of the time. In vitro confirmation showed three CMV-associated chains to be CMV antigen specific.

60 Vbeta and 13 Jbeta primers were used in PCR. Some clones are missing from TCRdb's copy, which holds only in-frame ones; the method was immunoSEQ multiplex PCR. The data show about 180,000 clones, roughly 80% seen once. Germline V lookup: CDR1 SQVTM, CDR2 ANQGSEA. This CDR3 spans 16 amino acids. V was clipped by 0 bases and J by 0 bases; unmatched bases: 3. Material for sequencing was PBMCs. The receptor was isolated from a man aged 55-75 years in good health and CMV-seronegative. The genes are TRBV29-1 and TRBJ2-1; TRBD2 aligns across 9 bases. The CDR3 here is CSVEEEGLASYNEQFF. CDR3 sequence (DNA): TGCAGCGTTGAAGAAGAGGGACTAGCCTCCTACAATGAGCAGTTCTTC.